Below, one TCR beta chain is given with its context. This sample stems from a study of T cell changes during pregnancy in multiple sclerosis. Only in-frame clones appear in the TCRdb table, and some are missing; sequencing was by immunoSEQ multiplex PCR. The table shows about 40,000 clones, with about 94% occurring only once. Germline CDR1 KGHSH, CDR2 LQKENI. The CDR3 contains 15 residues. Unmatched junction bases numbered 8, after V lost 2 bases and J lost 6 bases. The clonotype comes from a female donor with multiple sclerosis, enrolled in a pregnancy study. The material was peripheral blood, obtained in the third trimester of pregnancy. The chain joins TRBV18 to TRBJ2-7; 9 bases line up with TRBD1. The CDR3 region is CASSPWGQGALEQYF. CDR3 nucleotide sequence: TGTGCCAGCTCACCATGGGGACAGGGAGCTCTCGAGCAGTACTTC.